Below, one T cell receptor beta chain is given with its context. Its antigen has not been determined. No base qualities exist here, and no much larger clone lies one base off it. Relative to germline, V is missing 0 bases and J is missing 5 bases, with 12 bases of the junction outside any gene match. CDR1 and CDR2 (SGHRS, YFSETQ) derive from the germline V gene. Reading from cysteine to phenylalanine, the CDR3 counts 18 amino acids. The entry retains the CDR3 DNA only, 54 bases that are in frame from base 1. This specimen comes from a study of blood T cell repertoires in COVID-19 (TCRdb year 2020). Regarding the complete study: The collaborator samples originated in the United States, Italy and Spain and spanned the acute and convalescent phases of COVID-19. The prospective study material was composed of cDNA or gDNA derived from T cells, B-cell-depleted T cells, or PBMCs. Subjects who had been exposed to COVID-19, were actively infected with it, or had recovered from it provided the deeply sampled blood TCRbeta repertoires that made up the dataset. A freely available public database, intended as a resource for researchers studying the immune response to SARS-CoV-2, is where the repertoires were released. Samples came from the ongoing ImmuneRACE study (first 160 participants) plus 1,254 subjects from 6 global collaborators. Nearly every sample came with metadata listing a de-identified subject ID, COVID-19 status, age in years and sex. Where available, HLA class I and class II types were taken from metadata supplied by the sample provider and were not determined by assay-based typing. What the study reported, not specific to this receptor: The quantity of clinical and demographic metadata differed by source and by participant and was supplied without curation.

The immunoSEQ Assay, a bias-controlled multiplex PCR, was used to amplify TCRbeta CDR3 regions from genomic DNA. From the authors' description of their analysis: Nucleated cell counts per sample were estimated from amplification of reference gene primers within the assay. To quantify the absolute abundance of each unique TCRbeta CDR3 rearrangement, sequence reads were collapsed and filtered. For each sample, productive Simpson clonality was calculated as the square root of Simpson's diversity index over productive rearrangements. The table was pulled from immuneACCESS by TCRdb, which kept in-frame rearrangements only. Such tables lose some clones; where checked, under half of the loss comes from unresolved V genes, and the rest has no known cause. V and J calls and clone size are as listed in that table; D and trimming were resolved from the DNA. This sample holds roughly 330,000 clones; about nine tenths were observed only once. Jointly, the top ten make up roughly 10% of the sample.

In the prospective study, participants were about 18 to 95 years old, resided in fewer than 25 geographic areas of the United States, and were enrolled through a virtual design. In the prospective study, cohorts were assigned on the basis of participant-reported clinical history obtained from a screening survey and a study questionnaire. Recovered participants in ImmuneRACE Cohort 3 were defined by two consecutive negative NP/OP PCR tests, clearance by a healthcare professional, or resolution of symptoms. Each participant in the prospective study had whole blood, serum and a nasopharyngeal or oropharyngeal swab collected by mobile phlebotomists. Over a roughly 2-month period, participants in the prospective study had the option of providing additional blood draws and questionnaires. Prospective study blood samples were shipped either frozen or at room temperature before DNA extraction.

Recombination joined TRBV5-1 with TRBJ2-3; 10 middle bases align to TRBD2. Material: PBMCs or T cells enriched from blood (not recorded which). This clonotype was sampled from a woman younger than 35 who had recovered from COVID-19. The DNA sequence reads TGCGCCAGCAGCTTGGGACTAGCGGGCCCTCTTACGGGAGATACGCAGTATTTT. Its coded protein is CASSLGLAGPLTGDTQYF.